This T cell receptor beta chain is drawn from a study of CD8+ T cells in alopecia areata. Study-wide background: Twice a day, 5 to 10 mg of oral tofacitinib was administered to treated patients.

The treatment here: oral pan-JAK inhibitor, 5-10 mg twice daily. A note on this clone: What it binds is not known.

Study-wide points: Scalp clonality and expanded CD8+ clones among the top 100 were significantly decreased by tofacitinib.

Extracted RNA was reverse transcribed, and the resulting cDNA served as sequencing template. TCRdb's table, derived via immunoSEQ multiplex PCR, lists solely in-frame clones and lacks some. The sample carries 180,000 or so clones, around 51% recorded once. This receptor was obtained from a human donor with alopecia areata. The material sequenced was CD8+ T cells sorted from blood, taken at approximately week 52, from a patient treated with tofacitinib.

For the CDR3, the DNA is TGTGCCAGTAGTAGTCGGTTCTCCTACGAGCAGTACTTC. Translation: CASSSRFSYEQYF. The rearrangement uses TRBV19 and TRBJ2-7, with D unclear. The germline CDR1 and CDR2 sequences are LNHDA and SQIVND (reference sequence). V lost 4 bases to trimming and J lost 0 bases, with 7 bases between them. The CDR3 runs to 13 residues.